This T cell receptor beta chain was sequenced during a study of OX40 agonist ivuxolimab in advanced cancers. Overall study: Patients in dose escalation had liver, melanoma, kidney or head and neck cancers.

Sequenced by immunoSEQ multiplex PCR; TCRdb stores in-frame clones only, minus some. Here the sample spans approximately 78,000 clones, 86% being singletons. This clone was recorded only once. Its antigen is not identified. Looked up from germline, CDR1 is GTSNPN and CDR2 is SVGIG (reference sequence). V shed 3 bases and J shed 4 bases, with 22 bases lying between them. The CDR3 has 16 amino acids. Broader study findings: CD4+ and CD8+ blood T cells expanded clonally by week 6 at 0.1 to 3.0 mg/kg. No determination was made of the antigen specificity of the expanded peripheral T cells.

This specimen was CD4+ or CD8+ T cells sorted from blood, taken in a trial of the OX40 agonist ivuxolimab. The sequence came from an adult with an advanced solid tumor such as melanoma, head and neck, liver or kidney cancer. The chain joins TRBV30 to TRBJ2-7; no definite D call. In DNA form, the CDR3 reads TGTGCCTGGAGCCCTCGCGGTCGGTTAACGAGGTACGAGCAGTACTTC. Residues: CAWSPRGRLTRYEQYF.